Described below is a single T cell receptor (beta chain) sequence and its context. The data originate from a study of blood T cell repertoires in COVID-19. Background on the study: Samples representing acute and convalescent COVID-19 were sourced from the United States, Italy and Spain. PBMCs, B-cell-depleted T cells, or T cells provided the cDNA or gDNA that made up the material.

Profiling relied on immunoSEQ multiplex PCR, and the TCRdb table lists in-frame clones only, not all of them. The sample shows under 150,000 clones, 75% to 90% of them seen only once. Those enrolled in Seattle joined during active infection and were followed longitudinally afterward. Germline CDR1 and CDR2: KGHSH and LQKENI. The CDR3 contains 18 residues. V lost 3 bases to trimming and J lost 0 bases; unmatched junction nucleotides: 11. This clonotype originated in a woman aged 55 to 70 with COVID-19, enrolled during active disease. Input material: peripheral blood. V is TRBV18 and J is TRBJ1-2, with 9 nucleotides matching TRBD1. CDR3 DNA sequence: TGTGCCAGCTCACCTCGACCGCCGGGACAGGGCACTAACTATGGCTACACCTTC. It is translated as CASSPRPPGQGTNYGYTF.